Below are 20 T cell receptor beta chains sequenced from a single sample in a study of CD8 T cells in ankylosing spondylitis. TCRdb reprocessed the 5' RACE reads via MiXCR and lists one record per CDR3 protein. The sample lists approximately 300,000 distinct CDR3 sequences, roughly 20% occurring once. The source material was blood, either unsorted or a sorted T cell fraction (not recorded which). These receptors all stem from a male donor with ankylosing spondylitis or in good health (not recorded which).

The sample holds many counts of this clonotype. This chain uses TRBV5-1 with TRBJ2-1; unclear D gene. V lost 0 bases and J lost 6, with 10 bases in between. The CDR3 totals 14 residues. Germline assignment: CDR1 SGHRS and CDR2 YFSETQ. CDR3 sequence reads: CASSLADQSNEQFF. The CDR3 coding sequence is TGCGCCAGCAGCTTGGCCGATCAATCCAATGAGCAGTTCTTC.

This clonotype was counted ten times or more. This sequence joins TRBV29-1 and TRBJ1-5, with a tentative D call TRBD1 (5 bases). The germline V gene has CDR1 SQVTM and CDR2 ANQGSEA. The V gene lost 5 bases and the J gene lost 3 bases, with 11 bases spanning the gap. The CDR3 totals 13 residues. The CDR3 here is CSVRPGTNQPQHF. In DNA form, the CDR3 reads TGCAGCGTTAGGCCAGGGACCAATCAGCCCCAGCATTTT.

This CDR3 is CASSLAHDRVNIQYF. CDR3 DNA: TGCGCCAGCAGCTTGGCCCACGACAGGGTAAACATTCAGTACTTC. V gene TRBV5-1 combines with J gene TRBJ2-4; TRBD1 agrees at 7 bases. Trimming took 0 bases from V and 6 from J; bases not matched to a gene: 6. CDR1 and CDR2 from the germline V gene are SGHRS and YFSETQ. The length of the CDR3 is 15 residues.

There are many counts of this clonotype. The genes are TRBV3-1 and TRBJ2-5; unclear D gene. CDR3 length equals 14 residues. Germline lookup yields CDR1 LGHDT and CDR2 YNNKEL (reference sequence). V lost 1 base and J lost 4, with 10 bases in between. The CDR3 nucleotides read TGTGCCAGCAGCCAAGTTGATCGGGCAGAGACCCAGTACTTC. Amino acid sequence: CASSQVDRAETQYF.

As to this clonotype: This may stem from a read error, because a much larger clone lies one nucleotide away. The chain is built from TRBV5-1 and TRBJ2-2; D is uncertain. The germline V gene has CDR1 SGHRS and CDR2 YFSETQ. CDR3 length: 14 amino acids. The CDR3 DNA reads as TGCGCCAGCAGCTTGGGGTCGAACGCCGGGGAGCTGTTTTTT. Amino acids: CASSLGSNAGELFF.

A few counts support this clonotype. The chain combines TRBV4-1 with TRBJ1-6; D is uncertain. This CDR3 spans 13 amino acids. Per germline, CDR1 MGHRA and CDR2 YSYEKL. V was shortened by 0 bases and J by 14 bases, with 11 bases between the two germline ends. The CDR3 spells CASSQDSSFTLHF. DNA of the CDR3: TGCGCCAGCAGCCAAGATTCAAGTTTCACCCTCCACTTT.

This clonotype was detected a few times. V and J are TRBV20-1 and TRBJ1-5, with D perhaps TRBD1 (6 bases). V was trimmed by 1 base and J by 5 bases, leaving 21 bases between them. CDR1 and CDR2 from the germline V gene are DFQATT and SNEGSKA (reference sequence). This CDR3 is 17 amino acids long. CDR3 sequence reads: CSARGRGTPSTYQPQHF. The CDR3 DNA is TGCAGTGCTAGAGGTCGAGGGACACCCTCGACCTATCAGCCCCAGCATTTT.

Comment on this clonotype: The junction departs from germline at one end; a sequencing error may be responsible. The chain has TRBV3-1 and TRBJ2-2, with 12 bases that match TRBD2. CDR3 length: 20 amino acids. Germline V gene sequence: CDR1 LGHDT, CDR2 YNNKEL (reference sequence). The CDR3 region has the DNA TGTGCCTGCAGCAAGGCGGCGAAGGGACTAGCGGGCCGTGGCGCCGGGGAGCTGTTTTTT. Residues: CACSKAAKGLAGRGAGELFF.

The chain joins TRBV20-1 to TRBJ1-4; TRBD1 agrees at 8 bases. Unmatched junction bases numbered 6, after V lost 5 bases and J lost 7 bases. This CDR3 is built from 13 residues. Per germline, CDR1 DFQATT and CDR2 SNEGSKA (reference sequence). DNA for the CDR3: TGCAGTGCTCCCTCACAGGGGGTTGAAAAACTGTTTTTT. Translating it yields CSAPSQGVEKLFF.

The chain is built from TRBV5-1 and TRBJ2-7, with D maybe TRBD1 (5 bases). The length of the CDR3 is 14 residues. Germline V gives CDR1 SGHRS, CDR2 YFSETQ. Trimming removed 4 bases at V and 5 bases at J, with 16 bases between. The CDR3 nucleotides read TGCGCCAGCAGCCCTGGGCAGGGCGGAAACGAGCAGTACGTC. Translating it yields CASSPGQGGNEQYV.

This clonotype came up many times. The J gene is TRBJ2-1, the V gene TRBV6-4; D ambiguous. Germline CDR1 MRHNA, CDR2 SNTAGT. V gave up 6 bases and J gave up 6 bases, with 12 bases separating them. The CDR3 length is 13 residues. CDR3 DNA sequence: TGTGCCAGCAGCGAATCGCCGTCCAATGAGCAGTTCTTC. Protein: CASSESPSNEQFF.

This clonotype occurred many times. The CDR3 loop reads CASSPHIPGRHQPQHF. CDR3 DNA sequence: TGTGCCAGCAGTCCTCATATTCCGGGACGGCATCAGCCCCAGCATTTT. The V call is TRBV6-1, the J call TRBJ1-5; maybe TRBD1 (5 bases). V was trimmed by 5 bases and J by 5 bases, leaving 19 bases between them. Germline assignment: CDR1 MNHNS and CDR2 SASEGT. The CDR3 length is 16 residues.

In its sample, this clonotype was seen a few times. The V gene is TRBV6-5, the J gene TRBJ1-2; D uncertain. V gave up 0 bases and J gave up 5 bases, with 13 bases separating them. The germline V gene has CDR1 MNHEY and CDR2 SVGAGI. CDR3 length: 15 amino acids. In DNA form, the CDR3 reads TGTGCCAGCAGTTACTCGGCGCCGGTACGGTATGGCTACACCTTC. Amino acids: CASSYSAPVRYGYTF.

This rearrangement joins TRBV24-1 to TRBJ2-2, with no clear D. Germline V gene sequence: CDR1 KGHDR, CDR2 SFDVKD. The V and J ends lost 1 base and 5 bases respectively, with 7 bases between them. This CDR3 has 14 amino acids. CDR3 in amino acids: CATSDFSGTGELFF. CDR3 sequence (DNA): TGTGCCACCAGTGATTTCTCCGGGACCGGGGAGCTGTTTTTT.

This clonotype was seen a handful of times. The chain couples TRBV30 to TRBJ1-2, with 7 bases matching TRBD1. This CDR3 is built from 14 residues. Losses at the gene ends were 1 base for V and 4 bases for J; bases not matched to a gene: 6. Germline lookup yields CDR1 GTSNPN and CDR2 SVGIG (reference sequence). The CDR3 here is CAWSGQGGAYGYTF. CDR3 DNA: TGTGCCTGGAGTGGACAGGGAGGCGCCTATGGCTACACCTTC.

The V call is TRBV20-1, the J call TRBJ1-3, with D uncertain. The ends were cut back, 6 bases at V and 0 bases at J, with 12 bases in the middle. The germline CDR1 and CDR2 sequences are DFQATT and SNEGSKA (reference sequence). CDR3 size: 14 residues. The CDR3 protein is CSAALGSSGNTIYF. CDR3 DNA sequence: TGCAGTGCCGCACTGGGCTCCTCTGGAAACACCATATATTTT.

This rearrangement joins TRBV7-8 to TRBJ2-1; either TRBD1 or TRBD2 may supply D (5 bases each). The CDR3 consists of 16 residues. V lost 3 bases and J 2 bases, leaving 14 bases between the germline ends. Germline-derived CDR1 and CDR2 are SGHVS and FQNEAQ. DNA for the CDR3: TGTGCCAGCAGCTTGGGGCGGAGGTTCCCCTACAATGAGCAGTTCTTC. Translation gives CASSLGRRFPYNEQFF.

This clonotype was recorded many times. The chain is built from TRBV12-3 or TRBV12-4 and TRBJ2-1, with 8 bases matching TRBD2. J lost 0 bases, V lost 5 bases, and 6 bases had no gene match. This CDR3 comprises 16 residues. CDR3 residues: CASSRGGPGSYNEQFF. Here the CDR3 DNA reads TGTGCCAGCAGTCGGGGGGGACCAGGCTCCTACAATGAGCAGTTCTTC.

This clonotype was seen many times. The V call is TRBV5-1, the J call TRBJ2-3; 9 bases align to TRBD2. Germline-derived CDR1 and CDR2 are SGHRS and YFSETQ. This CDR3 is 16 amino acids long. Trimming at V came to 2 bases and at J to 1 base, leaving 5 bases not matched to a gene. The CDR3 here is CASSFLAGVGTDTQYF. The DNA of the CDR3 is TGCGCCAGCAGCTTTTTAGCGGGAGTCGGCACAGATACGCAGTATTTT.

This clonotype occurred a few times. The chain couples TRBV4-1 to TRBJ2-5; D is possibly TRBD1 (5 bases). Trimming took 1 base from V and 1 from J, leaving 7 bases between them. The germline gives CDR1 MGHRA, CDR2 YSYEKL. The CDR3 has 14 amino acids. DNA of the CDR3: TGCGCCAGCAGCCAAGGCAGGGCCCAAGAGACCCAGTACTTC. It codes for CASSQGRAQETQYF.